The clone carrying this T cell receptor beta chain was counted between two and nine times. In assigning cohorts, the study relied on participant-reported clinical history. Authors' data handling: Estimates of nucleated cell counts were drawn from the amplification of reference gene primers. This table comes from immunoSEQ multiplex PCR, and its TCRdb copy is limited to in-frame clones, with some not included. V, J and clone size are taken as reported in that table, and D and trimming were inferred from the DNA itself. The sample consists of around 250,000 clones, 70% to 85% of them appearing once. The source of the sample is a study of blood T cell repertoires in COVID-19. Sequences were obtained from PBMCs or T cells enriched from blood (not recorded which). This clonotype was obtained from a man aged 40-49 years who had recovered from COVID-19.

CDR3 sequence (DNA): TGCGCCAGCAGCTTCGACAGGACGGATGGGGGAGAGCAGTACTTC. Translation: CASSFDRTDGGEQYF. The V call is TRBV5-1, the J call TRBJ2-7, with D perhaps matching TRBD1 (6 bases). Germline values: CDR1 SGHRS, CDR2 YFSETQ. The CDR3 runs 15 residues. With 2 bases removed from V and 7 bases from J, the gap between germline ends came to 19 bases.